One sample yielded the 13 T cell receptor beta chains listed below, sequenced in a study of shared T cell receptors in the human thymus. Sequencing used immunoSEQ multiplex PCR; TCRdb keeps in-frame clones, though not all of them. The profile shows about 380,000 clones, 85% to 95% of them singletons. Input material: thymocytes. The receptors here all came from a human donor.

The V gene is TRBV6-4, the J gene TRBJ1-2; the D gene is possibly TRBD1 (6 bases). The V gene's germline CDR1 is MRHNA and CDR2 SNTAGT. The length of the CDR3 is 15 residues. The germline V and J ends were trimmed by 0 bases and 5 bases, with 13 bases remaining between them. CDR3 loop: CASSDSEQGLYGYTF. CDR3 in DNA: TGTGCCAGCAGTGACTCCGAACAGGGCCTATATGGCTACACCTTC.

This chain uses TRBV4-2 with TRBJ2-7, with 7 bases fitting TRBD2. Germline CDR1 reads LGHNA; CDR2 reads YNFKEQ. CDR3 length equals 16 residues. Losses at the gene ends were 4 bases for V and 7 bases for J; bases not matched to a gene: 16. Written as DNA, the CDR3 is TGTGCCAGCAGCCCTAATGGGGGGGGAACCCTAGGGGAGCAGTACTTC. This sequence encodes CASSPNGGGTLGEQYF.

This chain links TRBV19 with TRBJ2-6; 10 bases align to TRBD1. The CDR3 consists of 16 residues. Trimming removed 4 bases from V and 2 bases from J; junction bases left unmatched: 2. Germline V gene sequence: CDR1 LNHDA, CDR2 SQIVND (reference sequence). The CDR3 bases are TGTGCCAGTAGTAACGGACAGGGGGCTGGGGCCAACGTCCTGACTTTC. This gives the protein CASSNGQGAGANVLTF.

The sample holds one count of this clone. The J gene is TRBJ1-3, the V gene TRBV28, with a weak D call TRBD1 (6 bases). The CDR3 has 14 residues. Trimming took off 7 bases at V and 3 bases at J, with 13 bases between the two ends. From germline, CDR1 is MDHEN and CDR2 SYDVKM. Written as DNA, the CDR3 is TGTGCCAGCAACAAACAGGGAGTTGGAAACACCATATATTTT. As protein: CASNKQGVGNTIYF.

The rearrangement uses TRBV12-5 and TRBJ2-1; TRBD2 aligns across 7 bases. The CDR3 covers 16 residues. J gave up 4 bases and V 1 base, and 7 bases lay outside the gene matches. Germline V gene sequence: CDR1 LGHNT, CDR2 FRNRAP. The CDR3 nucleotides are TGTGCTAGTGGTTTGGACCTAAGCGGGACTTACAATGAGCAGTTCTTC. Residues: CASGLDLSGTYNEQFF.

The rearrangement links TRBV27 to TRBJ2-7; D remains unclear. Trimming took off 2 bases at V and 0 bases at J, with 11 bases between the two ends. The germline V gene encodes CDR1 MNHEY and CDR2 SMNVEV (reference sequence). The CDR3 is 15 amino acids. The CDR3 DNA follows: TGTGCCAGCAGTTTAAGAAGCCCCAGCTCCTACGAGCAGTACTTC. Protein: CASSLRSPSSYEQYF.

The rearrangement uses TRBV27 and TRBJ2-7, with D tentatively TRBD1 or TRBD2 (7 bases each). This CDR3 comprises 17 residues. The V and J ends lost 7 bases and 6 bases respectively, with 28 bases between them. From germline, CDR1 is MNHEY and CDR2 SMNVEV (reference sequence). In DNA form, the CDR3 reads TGTGCCAGCAAAGGGGTACAGGGGAGGGACCTAGAGGCCGAGCAGTACTTC. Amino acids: CASKGVQGRDLEAEQYF.

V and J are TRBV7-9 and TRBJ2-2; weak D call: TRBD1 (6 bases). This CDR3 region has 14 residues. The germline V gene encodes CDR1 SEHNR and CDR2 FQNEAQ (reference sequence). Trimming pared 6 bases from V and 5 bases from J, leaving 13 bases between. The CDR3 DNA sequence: TGTGCCAGCAGGAGGGGGATAGGAACCGGGGAGCTGTTTTTT. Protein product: CASRRGIGTGELFF.

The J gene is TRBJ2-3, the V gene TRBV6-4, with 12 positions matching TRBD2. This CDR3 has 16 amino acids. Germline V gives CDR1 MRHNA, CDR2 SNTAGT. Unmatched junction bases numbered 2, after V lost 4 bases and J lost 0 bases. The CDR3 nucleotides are TGTGCCAGCAGTGGCGGGACTAGCGGGAGCACAGATACGCAGTATTTT. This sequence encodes CASSGGTSGSTDTQYF.

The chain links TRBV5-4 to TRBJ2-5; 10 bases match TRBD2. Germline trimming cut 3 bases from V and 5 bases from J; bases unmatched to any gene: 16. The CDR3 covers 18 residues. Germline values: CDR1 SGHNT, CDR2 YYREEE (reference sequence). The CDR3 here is CASSWNSQREGRNETQYF. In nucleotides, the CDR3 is TGTGCCAGCAGCTGGAATAGCCAGCGGGAGGGAAGGAATGAGACCCAGTACTTC.

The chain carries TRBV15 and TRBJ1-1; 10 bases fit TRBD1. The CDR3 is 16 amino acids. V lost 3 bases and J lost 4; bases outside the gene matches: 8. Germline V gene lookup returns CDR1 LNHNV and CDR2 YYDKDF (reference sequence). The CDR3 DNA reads TGTGCCACCAGCAGTGTTCTGGACAGGGGGGGCACTGAAGCTTTCTTT. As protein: CATSSVLDRGGTEAFF.

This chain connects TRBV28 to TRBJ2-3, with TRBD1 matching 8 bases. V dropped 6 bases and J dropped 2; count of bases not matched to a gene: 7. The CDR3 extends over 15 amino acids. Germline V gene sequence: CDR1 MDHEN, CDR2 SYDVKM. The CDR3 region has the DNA TGTGCCAGCAGCCATCACAGGGGGAACACAGATACGCAGTATTTT. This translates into CASSHHRGNTDTQYF.

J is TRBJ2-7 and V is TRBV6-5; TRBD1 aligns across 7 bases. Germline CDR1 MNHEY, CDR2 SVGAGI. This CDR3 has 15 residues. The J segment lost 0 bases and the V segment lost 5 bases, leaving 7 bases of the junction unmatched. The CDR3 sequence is CASSPNRDSSYEQYF. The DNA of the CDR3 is TGTGCCAGCAGTCCCAACCGGGACAGCTCCTACGAGCAGTACTTC.